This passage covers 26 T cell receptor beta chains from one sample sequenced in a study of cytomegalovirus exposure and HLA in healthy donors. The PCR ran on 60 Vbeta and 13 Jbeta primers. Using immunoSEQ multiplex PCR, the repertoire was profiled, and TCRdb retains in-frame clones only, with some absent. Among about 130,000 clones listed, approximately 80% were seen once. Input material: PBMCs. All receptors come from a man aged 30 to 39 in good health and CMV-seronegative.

CDR3 sequence (DNA): TGCAGCGTTGGGACAGTCTACGAGCAGTACTTC. Protein: CSVGTVYEQYF. The chain uses TRBV29-1 and TRBJ2-7, with TRBD1 as a possible D gene (6 bases). CDR3 length: 11 residues. Trimming left V 4 bases short and J 3 bases short, with 7 bases between. Germline CDR1 reads SQVTM; CDR2 reads ANQGSEA.

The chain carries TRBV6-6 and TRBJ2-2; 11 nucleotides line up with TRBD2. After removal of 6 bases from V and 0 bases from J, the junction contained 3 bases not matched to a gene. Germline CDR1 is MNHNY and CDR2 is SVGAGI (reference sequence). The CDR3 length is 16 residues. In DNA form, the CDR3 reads TGTGCCAGCAGGGGGACTAGCGGTGCGAACACCGGGGAGCTGTTTTTT. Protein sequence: CASRGTSGANTGELFF.

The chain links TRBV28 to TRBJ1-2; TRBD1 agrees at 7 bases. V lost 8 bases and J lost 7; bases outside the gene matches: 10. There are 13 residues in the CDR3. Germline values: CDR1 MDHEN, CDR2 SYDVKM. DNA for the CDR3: TGTGCCAGCTTGAGGGGGCCCCTGCTTGGCTACACCTTC. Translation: CASLRGPLLGYTF.

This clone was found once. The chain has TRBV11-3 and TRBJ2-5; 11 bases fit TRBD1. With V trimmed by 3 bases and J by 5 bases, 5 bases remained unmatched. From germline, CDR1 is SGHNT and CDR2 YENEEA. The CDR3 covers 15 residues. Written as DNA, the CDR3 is TGTGCCAGCAGCTTGGGACAGGGGGTAGGGGAGACCCAGTACTTC. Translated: CASSLGQGVGETQYF.

CDR3 protein: CAWRGQTGELFF. The CDR3 bases are TGTGCCTGGAGAGGACAGACCGGGGAGCTGTTTTTT. The chain links TRBV30 to TRBJ2-2; possible D gene TRBD1, 6 bases. The CDR3 contains 12 residues. V was clipped by 3 bases and J by 5 bases, with 7 bases between them. Germline CDR1 GTSNPN, CDR2 SVGIG (reference sequence).

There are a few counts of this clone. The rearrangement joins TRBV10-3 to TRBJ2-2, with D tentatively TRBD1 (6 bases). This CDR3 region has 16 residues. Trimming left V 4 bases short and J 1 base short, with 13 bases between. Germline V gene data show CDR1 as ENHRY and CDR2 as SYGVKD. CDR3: CAISGPRTENTGELFF. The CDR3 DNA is TGTGCCATCAGTGGACCTAGGACAGAGAACACCGGGGAGCTGTTTTTT.

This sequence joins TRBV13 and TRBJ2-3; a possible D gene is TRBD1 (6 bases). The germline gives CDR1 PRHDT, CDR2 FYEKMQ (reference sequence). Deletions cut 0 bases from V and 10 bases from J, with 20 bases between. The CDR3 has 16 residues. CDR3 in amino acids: CASSLGGLGAGWAQYF. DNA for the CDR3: TGTGCCAGCAGCTTAGGCGGACTGGGGGCTGGGTGGGCGCAGTATTTT.

This chain's CDR3 is CSVGGSTSGYTF. CDR3 nucleotides: TGCAGCGTTGGAGGGTCTACCAGCGGCTACACCTTC. This chain links TRBV29-1 with TRBJ1-2; no definite D call. Trimming cost V 4 bases and J 8 bases, with 14 bases left between them. This CDR3 is built from 12 residues. In germline, CDR1 is SQVTM, CDR2 ANQGSEA. Full variable domain (remainder filled in from reference TRBV29-1 and TRBJ1-2): SAVISQKPSRDICQRGTSLTIQCQVDSQVTMMFWYRQQPGQSLTLIATANQGSEATYESGFVIDKFPISRPNLTFSTLTVSNMSPEDSSIYLCSVGGSTSGYTFGSGTRLTVV.

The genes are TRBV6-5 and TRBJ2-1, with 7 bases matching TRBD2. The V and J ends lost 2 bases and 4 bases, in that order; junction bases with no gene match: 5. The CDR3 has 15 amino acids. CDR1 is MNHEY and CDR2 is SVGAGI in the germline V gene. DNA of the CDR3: TGTGCCAGCAGTTACCAAGCGGGATATTACAATGAGCAGTTCTTC. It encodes CASSYQAGYYNEQFF.

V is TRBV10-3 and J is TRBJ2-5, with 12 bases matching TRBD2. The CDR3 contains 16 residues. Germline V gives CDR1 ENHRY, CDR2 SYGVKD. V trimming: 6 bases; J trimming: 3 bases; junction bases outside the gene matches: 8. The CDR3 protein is CAISRWASGREETQYF. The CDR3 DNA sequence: TGTGCCATCAGCAGATGGGCTAGCGGGAGGGAAGAGACCCAGTACTTC.

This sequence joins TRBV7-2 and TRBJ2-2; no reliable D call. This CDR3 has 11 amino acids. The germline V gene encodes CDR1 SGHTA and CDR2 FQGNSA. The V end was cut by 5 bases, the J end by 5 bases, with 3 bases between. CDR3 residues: CASSPTGELFF. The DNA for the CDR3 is TGTGCCAGCAGCCCAACCGGGGAGCTGTTTTTT.

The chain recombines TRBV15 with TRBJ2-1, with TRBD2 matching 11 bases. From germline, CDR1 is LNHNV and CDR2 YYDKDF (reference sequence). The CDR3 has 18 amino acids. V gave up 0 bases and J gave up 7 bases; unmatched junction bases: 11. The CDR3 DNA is TGTGCCACCAGCAGAGATGTAGCGGGAGGGGGGAATAGGAATGAGCAGTTCTTC. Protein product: CATSRDVAGGGNRNEQFF.

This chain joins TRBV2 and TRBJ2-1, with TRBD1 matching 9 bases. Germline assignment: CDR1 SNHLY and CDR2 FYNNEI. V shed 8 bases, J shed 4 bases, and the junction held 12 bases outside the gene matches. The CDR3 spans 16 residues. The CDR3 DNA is TGTGCCAGCGGGGACCCCGGGACAGGGTTATACAATGAGCAGTTCTTC. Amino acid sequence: CASGDPGTGLYNEQFF.

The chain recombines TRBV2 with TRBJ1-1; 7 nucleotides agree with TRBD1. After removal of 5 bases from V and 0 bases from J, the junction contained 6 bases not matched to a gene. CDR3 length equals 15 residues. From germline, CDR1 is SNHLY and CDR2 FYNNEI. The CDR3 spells CASSPRDSLNTEAFF. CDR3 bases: TGTGCCAGCAGTCCTAGGGACAGCTTGAACACTGAAGCTTTCTTT. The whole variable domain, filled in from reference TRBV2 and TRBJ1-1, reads EPEVTQTPSHQVTQMGQEVILRCVPISNHLYFYWYRQILGQKVEFLVSFYNNEISEKSEIFDDQFSVERPDGSNFTLKIRSTKLEDSAMYFCASSPRDSLNTEAFFGQGTRLTVV.

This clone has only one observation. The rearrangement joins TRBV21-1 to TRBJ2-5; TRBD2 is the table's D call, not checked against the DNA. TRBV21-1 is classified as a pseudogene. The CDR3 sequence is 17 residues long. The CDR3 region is CASSIRSGRTYQETQYF. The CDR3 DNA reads TGTGCCAGCAGCATCCGTAGCGGGAGGACGTACCAAGAGACCCAGTACTTC.

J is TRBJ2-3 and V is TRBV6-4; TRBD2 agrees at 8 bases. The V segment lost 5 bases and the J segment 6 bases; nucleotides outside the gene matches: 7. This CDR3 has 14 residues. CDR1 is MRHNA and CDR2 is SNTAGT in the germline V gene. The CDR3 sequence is CASSSGTSEDTQYF. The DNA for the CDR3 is TGTGCCAGCAGTTCCGGGACTAGTGAGGATACGCAGTATTTT.

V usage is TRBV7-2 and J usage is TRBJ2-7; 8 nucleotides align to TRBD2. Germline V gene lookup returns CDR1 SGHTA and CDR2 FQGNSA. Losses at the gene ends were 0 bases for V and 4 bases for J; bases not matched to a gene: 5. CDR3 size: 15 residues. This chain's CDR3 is CASSLAGLGSYEQYF. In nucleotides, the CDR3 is TGTGCCAGCAGCTTAGCGGGACTAGGGTCGTACGAGCAGTACTTC.

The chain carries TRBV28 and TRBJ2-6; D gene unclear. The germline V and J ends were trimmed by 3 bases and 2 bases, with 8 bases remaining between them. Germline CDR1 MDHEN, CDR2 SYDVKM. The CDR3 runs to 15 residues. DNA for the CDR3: TGTGCCAGCAGTTTCTCGTGGCCTGGGGCCAACGTCCTGACTTTC. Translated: CASSFSWPGANVLTF.

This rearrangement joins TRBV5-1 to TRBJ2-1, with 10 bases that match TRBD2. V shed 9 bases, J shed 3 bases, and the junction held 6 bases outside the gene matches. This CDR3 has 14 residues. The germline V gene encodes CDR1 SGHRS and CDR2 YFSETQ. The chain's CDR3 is CATGLAGDYNEQFF. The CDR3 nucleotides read TGCGCCACCGGTCTAGCGGGAGACTACAATGAGCAGTTCTTC.

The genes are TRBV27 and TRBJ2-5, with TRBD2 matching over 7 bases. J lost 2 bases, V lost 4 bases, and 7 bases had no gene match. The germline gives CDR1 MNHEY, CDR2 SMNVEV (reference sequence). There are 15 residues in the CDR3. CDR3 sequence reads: CASSSMEAGQETQYF. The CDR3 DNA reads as TGTGCCAGCAGTTCGATGGAAGCGGGACAAGAGACCCAGTACTTC.

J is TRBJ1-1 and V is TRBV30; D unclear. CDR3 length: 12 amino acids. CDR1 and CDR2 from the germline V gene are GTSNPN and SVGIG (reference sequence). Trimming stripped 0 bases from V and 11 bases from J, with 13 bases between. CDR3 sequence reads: CAWSVSTIQAFF. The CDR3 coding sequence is TGTGCCTGGAGTGTAAGTACTATTCAGGCTTTCTTT.

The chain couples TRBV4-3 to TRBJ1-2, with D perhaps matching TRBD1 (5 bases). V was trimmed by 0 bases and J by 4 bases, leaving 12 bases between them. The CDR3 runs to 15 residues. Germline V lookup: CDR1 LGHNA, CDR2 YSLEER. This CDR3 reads CASSQDLVQVYGYTF. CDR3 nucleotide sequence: TGCGCCAGCAGCCAAGATTTAGTACAGGTCTATGGCTACACCTTC.

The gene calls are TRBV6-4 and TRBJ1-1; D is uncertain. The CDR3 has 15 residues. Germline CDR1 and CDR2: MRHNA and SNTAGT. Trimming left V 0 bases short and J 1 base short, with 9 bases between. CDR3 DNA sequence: TGTGCCAGCAGTGACTCGGGAGGGTCGAACACTGAAGCTTTCTTT. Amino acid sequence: CASSDSGGSNTEAFF.

CDR3 coding DNA: TGTGCCAGCAGTGGGCGAAGGGAGTCTGGAAACACCATATATTTT. This translates into CASSGRRESGNTIYF. V usage is TRBV6-1 and J usage is TRBJ1-3; no clear D. Trimming stripped 4 bases from V and 1 base from J, with 11 bases between. CDR1 is MNHNS, CDR2 SASEGT, per germline. The CDR3 sequence is 15 residues long.

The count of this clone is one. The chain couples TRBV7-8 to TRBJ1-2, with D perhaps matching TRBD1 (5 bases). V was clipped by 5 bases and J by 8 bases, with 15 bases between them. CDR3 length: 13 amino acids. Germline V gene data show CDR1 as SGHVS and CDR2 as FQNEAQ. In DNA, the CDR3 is TGTGCCAGCAGCATACGATCAGGACAAGGCTACACCTTC. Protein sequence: CASSIRSGQGYTF.

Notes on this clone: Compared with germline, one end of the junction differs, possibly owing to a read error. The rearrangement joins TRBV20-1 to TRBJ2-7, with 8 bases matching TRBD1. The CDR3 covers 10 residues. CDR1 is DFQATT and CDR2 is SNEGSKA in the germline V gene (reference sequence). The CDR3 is CSARRQGAGF. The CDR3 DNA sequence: TGCAGTGCTAGAAGGCAGGGGGCTGGCTTC.